This TCR beta chain was observed in a study of long-term antiretroviral therapy in people with HIV. For this clone: Its specificity is unknown.

Study-level points and caveats: HIV repertoires had narrower CDR3 length ranges than controls.

Researchers ran immunoSEQ v3.0 at survey level. Sequencing was performed with immunoSEQ multiplex PCR; in TCRdb, only in-frame clones are kept and a portion is missing. This table has around 26,000 clones, around 76% appearing once. The TCR originated in a woman aged 40 to 50 with HIV. Sequenced here: unsorted PBMCs, sampled 0.5 years after starting antiretroviral therapy.

CDR3 sequence: CASSYSFSGAQYF. DNA for the CDR3: TGTGCCAGCAGTTACTCGTTTTCCGGGGCCCAGTACTTC. The chain couples TRBV6-5 to TRBJ2-5, with D possibly matching TRBD2 (5 bases). The CDR3 has 13 residues. Trimming left V 0 bases short and J 9 bases short, with 11 bases between. The germline CDR1 and CDR2 sequences are MNHEY and SVGAGI.